Listed below are T cell receptor beta chains from one sample, sequenced in a study of beta chain features in type 1 diabetes. The data were produced by immunoSEQ multiplex PCR, yet TCRdb's version contains in-frame clones alone and is incomplete. The sample has about 190,000 clones, under 9.5% seen once; the top ten hold under 0.6%. The specimen sequenced was central memory CD4+ T cells from blood. These receptors originate from a man in his late teens or twenties with type 1 diabetes. Both conserved end residues are part of each CDR3. A D gene is named only where the DNA matches it firmly. Some rows have no size entry. The others give once, few or many, or a class for an expanded clone.

many TRBJ1-1 TRBD1 TRBV6-6 CASSFDRAEAFF TGTGCCAGCAGTTTCGACAGGGCTGAAGCTTTCTTT
many TRBJ2-1 NA TRBV30 CAWEASWGSEQFF TGTGCCTGGGAGGCGTCCTGGGGCTCTGAGCAGTTCTTC
many TRBJ2-5 NA TRBV7-2 CASSLPGSNWETQYF TGTGCCAGCAGCTTGCCCGGGAGTAACTGGGAGACCCAGTACTTC
NA TRBJ2-3 NA TRBV29-1 CSVESVLSRDTQYF TGCAGCGTTGAAAGCGTACTTTCGAGAGATACGCAGTATTTT
few TRBJ1-1 TRBD1 TRBV4-2 CASSQAWDRGTEAFF TGTGCCAGCAGCCAAGCCTGGGACAGGGGGACTGAAGCTTTCTTT
NA TRBJ1-2 NA TRBV29-1 CSVEGRGRRYGYTF TGCAGCGTTGAAGGGCGGGGACGCCGATATGGCTACACCTTC
few TRBJ2-1 NA TRBV7-9 CASSLAGRYNEQFF TGTGCCAGCAGCTTAGCGGGGCGATACAATGAGCAGTTCTTC
NA TRBJ1-6 TRBD1 TRBV7-7 CASSSGTGANSPLHF TGTGCCAGCAGTTCCGGGACAGGGGCAAATTCACCCCTCCACTTT
few TRBJ1-5 NA TRBV4-2 CASSPQQGTSNQPQHF TGTGCCAGCAGCCCACAGCAGGGAACTAGCAATCAGCCCCAGCATTTT
NA TRBJ2-3 TRBD2 TRBV11-2 CASSQALAGGGDTQYF TGTGCCAGCAGCCAGGCGCTAGCGGGGGGGGGAGATACGCAGTATTTT
few TRBJ1-1 NA TRBV10-2 CASSDRTEAFF TGCGCCAGCAGTGACAGGACTGAAGCTTTCTTT
NA TRBJ2-3 TRBD2 TRBV7-9 CASRSSSGRSDTQYF TGTGCCAGCAGGAGTTCTAGCGGGAGGTCAGATACGCAGTATTTT
NA TRBJ1-2 NA TRBV28 CASSLEEAIVAGYTF TGTGCCAGCAGTTTAGAAGAGGCAATTGTTGCTGGCTACACCTTC
few TRBJ2-7 NA TRBV5-5 CASSLGAGVSYEQYF TGTGCCAGCAGCTTGGGCGCCGGGGTATCCTACGAGCAGTACTTC
few TRBJ1-1 TRBD1 TRBV27 CASSYADRGPEAFF TGTGCCAGCAGTTACGCCGACAGGGGCCCTGAAGCTTTCTTT
NA TRBJ2-7 TRBD1 TRBV23-1 CASSTSGTAPYEQYF TGCGCCAGCAGTACATCCGGGACAGCGCCCTACGAGCAGTACTTC
once TRBJ2-1 TRBD2 TRBV18 CASSPLGGGYNEQFF TGTGCCAGCTCACCACTCGGGGGGGGTTACAATGAGCAGTTCTTC
NA TRBJ1-2 NA TRBV5-6 CASSSAWGQFGYTF TGTGCCAGCAGCTCTGCCTGGGGACAATTTGGCTACACCTTC
NA TRBJ1-2 TRBD1 TRBV18 CASSPGQEKGYTF TGTGCCAGCTCACCAGGACAGGAGAAGGGCTACACCTTC
NA TRBJ1-1 NA TRBV29-1 CSGQPQVLNTEAFF TGCAGCGGACAGCCCCAGGTCTTGAACACTGAAGCTTTCTTT
NA TRBJ2-5 NA TRBV5-1 CASTESFQETQYF TGCGCCAGCACGGAGAGCTTCCAAGAGACCCAGTACTTC
few TRBJ2-3 TRBD2 TRBV9 CASSPGTSGGFTDTQYF TGTGCCAGCAGCCCCGGGACTAGCGGGGGCTTCACAGATACGCAGTATTTT
NA TRBJ1-2 TRBD1 TRBV5-4 CASSPRTGDGYTF TGCGCCAGCAGTCCACGGACAGGGGATGGCTACACCTTC
NA TRBJ1-5 NA TRBV11-2 CASSLSGTGNQPQHF TGTGCCAGCAGCTTATCGGGAACGGGCAATCAGCCCCAGCATTTT
few TRBJ1-2 NA TRBV29-1 CSVSARDYGYTF TGCAGCGTTTCTGCCAGGGACTATGGCTACACCTTC
NA TRBJ2-2 TRBD2 TRBV9 CASRLASTAVGELFF TGTGCCAGCAGACTAGCGTCCACGGCCGTCGGGGAGCTGTTTTTT
NA TRBJ1-2 NA TRBV28 CASGRVGYGYTF TGTGCCAGCGGCAGGGTGGGATATGGCTACACCTTC
few TRBJ2-2 TRBD2 TRBV30 CAWRGSGRRDGELFF TGTGCCTGGAGAGGTAGCGGGAGGAGGGACGGGGAGCTGTTTTTT
NA TRBJ2-1 NA TRBV7-2 CASSFYGNYNEQFF TGTGCCAGCAGCTTCTACGGGAACTACAATGAGCAGTTCTTC
NA TRBJ1-6 NA TRBV6-5 CASREQGGPSPLHF TGTGCCAGCAGAGAACAGGGAGGGCCTTCACCCCTCCACTTT
few TRBJ2-1 NA TRBV28 CASSLTRAYNEQFF TGTGCCAGCAGTTTGACCCGGGCCTACAATGAGCAGTTCTTC
few TRBJ2-3 TRBD2 TRBV9 CASSTGLAAIVDTQYF TGTGCCAGCAGCACTGGACTAGCGGCGATCGTGGATACGCAGTATTTT
NA TRBJ2-7 TRBD2 TRBV28 CASVLAGGEEQYF TGTGCCAGCGTACTAGCGGGAGGGGAAGAGCAGTACTTC
NA TRBJ2-5 TRBD2 TRBV28 CASNLRLTSGGASGETQYF TGTGCCAGCAATCTGAGACTGACTAGCGGGGGGGCATCCGGTGAGACCCAGTACTTC
NA TRBJ2-5 TRBD2 TRBV5-4 CASSRGGKIETQYF TGTGCCAGCAGCCGCGGGGGAAAAATAGAGACCCAGTACTTC
NA TRBJ2-1 TRBD2 TRBV4-2 CASSPNAGAYNEQFF TGTGCCAGCAGCCCAAATGCGGGAGCATACAATGAGCAGTTCTTC
few TRBJ1-5 TRBD1 TRBV28 CASTPSGRGLGQPQHF TGTGCCAGCACCCCTTCGGGCAGGGGGCTAGGGCAGCCCCAGCATTTT
NA TRBJ2-6 TRBD1 TRBV18 CASSPRTGSASGANVLTF TGTGCCAGCTCACCTCGGACAGGGAGTGCCTCTGGGGCCAACGTCCTGACTTTC
once TRBJ1-3 TRBD1 TRBV5-6 CASSSRVRDRNRNTIYF TGTGCCAGCAGCTCCCGGGTCCGGGACAGGAATCGAAACACCATATATTTT
NA TRBJ1-5 NA TRBV27 CASSLSGARNQPQHF TGTGCCAGCAGTTTATCAGGGGCCCGGAATCAGCCCCAGCATTTT
NA TRBJ1-2 TRBD1 TRBV2 CASSELQGAGYTF TGTGCCAGCAGTGAATTACAGGGGGCTGGCTACACCTTC
few TRBJ2-7 NA TRBV9 CASSVEAHSRFYEQYF TGTGCCAGCAGCGTAGAAGCCCATAGCCGCTTTTACGAGCAGTACTTC